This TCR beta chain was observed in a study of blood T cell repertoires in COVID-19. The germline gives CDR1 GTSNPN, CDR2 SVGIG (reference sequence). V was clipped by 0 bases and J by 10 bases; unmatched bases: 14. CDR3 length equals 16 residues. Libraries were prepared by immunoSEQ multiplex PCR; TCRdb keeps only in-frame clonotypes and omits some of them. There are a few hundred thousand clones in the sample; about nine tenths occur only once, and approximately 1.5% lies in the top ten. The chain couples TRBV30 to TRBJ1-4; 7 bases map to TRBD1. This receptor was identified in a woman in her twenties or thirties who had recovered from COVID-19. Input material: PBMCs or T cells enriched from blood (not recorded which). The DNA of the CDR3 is TGTGCCTGGAGTGTACAAGGGGGCACCAGAATCGGAAAACTGTTTTTT. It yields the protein CAWSVQGGTRIGKLFF.